This T cell receptor beta chain was recovered during a study of T cell responses to AZD1222 COVID-19 vaccine. Libraries were prepared by immunoSEQ multiplex PCR; TCRdb keeps only in-frame clonotypes and omits some of them. The table has some 98,000 clones, about nine tenths seen once. The CDR3 loop spans 12 amino acids. The germline CDR1 and CDR2 sequences are MNHNS and SASEGT. The V end lost 1 base, the J end lost 11 bases, and 11 bases lay between the germline ends. Sequenced here: peripheral blood, sampled 28 days after the second AZD1222 dose. The sequence was collected from an adult who received the AZD1222 COVID-19 vaccine. The genes are TRBV6-1 and TRBJ1-1; D ambiguous. CDR3 nucleotide sequence: TGTGCCAGCAGTGAAGAGGTTTTTCGCGCTTTCTTT. It encodes CASSEEVFRAFF.